A selection of T cell receptor beta chains follows, all from one sample in a study of T cell repertoires in cytomegalovirus infection. TCRdb itself ran the reads through MiXCR, one entry per CDR3 protein. The sample lists 270,000 or so distinct CDR3 sequences; approximately 17% were seen once. The sample was CD8+ T cells from PBMCs. These receptors originate from a human donor in good health (CMV status not recorded). Some clones in this sample may be carry-over from other donors' samples. Each CDR3 is given with its conserved first and last residue. The order of the fields is clone size, J gene, D gene, V gene, CDR3 DNA, CDR3 protein. A D gene is named only where the DNA matches it firmly. Clone size, where shown, is once, few, many, or a class for clones that have expanded.

many TRBJ2-7 TRBD2 TRBV7-6 TGTGCCAGCAGCCGGGGGGACGGCTACGAGCAGTACTTC CASSRGDGYEQYF
- TRBJ1-3 TRBD1 TRBV13 TGTGCCAGCAGCTCGTCACAGGGGTACTCTGGAAACACCATATATTTT CASSSSQGYSGNTIYF
few TRBJ2-7 - TRBV28 TGTGCCAGCAGTTCCCCAAGATACGAGGGGGGATACGAGCAGTACTTC CASSSPRYEGGYEQYF
many TRBJ2-5 - TRBV7-8 TGTGCCAGCAGCTTAGAAGGAAAAGAGACCCAGTACTTC CASSLEGKETQYF
- TRBJ1-2 - TRBV20-1 TGCAGTGCTAGGTTGGAGGACTGGGACAACCTTAACTATGGCTACACCTTC CSARLEDWDNLNYGYTF
- TRBJ1-3 - TRBV7-3 TGTGCCAGCAGCTTACCGGAGGGTTCTGGAAACACCATATATTTT CASSLPEGSGNTIYF
- TRBJ1-5 TRBD1 TRBV6-4 TGTGCCATCCAATCCGGGACAGTCAATCAGCCCCAGCATTTT CAIQSGTVNQPQHF
many TRBJ2-1 - TRBV7-6 TGTGCCAGCAGTCCAGCAGTCTACAATGAGCAGTTCTTC CASSPAVYNEQFF
few TRBJ2-6 - TRBV6-6 TGTGCCAGCAGTTACTCGAGTTCGGTCTCTGGGGCCAACGTCCTGACTTTC CASSYSSSVSGANVLTF
- TRBJ2-7 TRBD1 TRBV12-3/TRBV12-4 TGTGCCAGCAGTTCGACAGGGAGCGAGCAGTACTTC CASSSTGSEQYF
many TRBJ2-1 TRBD2 TRBV11-3 TGTGCCAGCAGCCCGTGGGGGACTAGCGGCGAAAATGAGCAGTTCTTC CASSPWGTSGENEQFF
- TRBJ2-1 - TRBV4-1 TGCGCCAGCAGCCTCCGGGGGAACAATGAGCAGTTCTTC CASSLRGNNEQFF
many TRBJ2-7 - TRBV6-2/TRBV6-3 TGTGCCAGCAGTTACTCGATGCTTCGTTTTGCTGGACAGAAGGTCTACGAGCAGTACTTC CASSYSMLRFAGQKVYEQYF
- TRBJ2-3 TRBD2 TRBV6-2/TRBV6-3 TGTGCCAGCACCGAACTAGCGGGGGGCACCAATACGCAGTATTTT CASTELAGGTNTQYF
few TRBJ2-3 TRBD1 TRBV5-6 TGTGCCAGCAGCCCCAGCCCTTATAGGGGGCCCGGCACAGATACGCAGTATTTT CASSPSPYRGPGTDTQYF
few TRBJ1-5 - TRBV20-1 TGCAGTGCTAGTACGGGCCTATATAGCAATCAGCCCCAGCATTTT CSASTGLYSNQPQHF
- TRBJ2-1 TRBD2 TRBV6-5 TGTGCCAGCAGTTCGGGCCCTGCGGGGGTCAATGAGCAGTTCTTC CASSSGPAGVNEQFF
few TRBJ1-5 - TRBV2 TGTGCCAGCAGTGAAGGCGTCGGATGGGAGCCCCAGCATTTT CASSEGVGWEPQHF
- TRBJ1-1 - TRBV6-4 TGTGCCAGCAGTGACTCCCCAGGAGATGAAGCTTTCTTT CASSDSPGDEAFF
few TRBJ1-5 TRBD1 TRBV5-1 TGCGCCAGCAGCTCCGGGACAGGGACAAATCAGCCCCAGCATTTT CASSSGTGTNQPQHF
- TRBJ2-1 TRBD2 TRBV29-1 TGCAGCACTCGGGGACTAGCGGTCTACAATGAGCAGTTCTTC CSTRGLAVYNEQFF
- TRBJ1-2 - TRBV6-2/TRBV6-3 TGTGCCAGCAGTTACTCCGCAGGGCGCACTAACTATGGCTACACCTTC CASSYSAGRTNYGYTF
- TRBJ1-1 - TRBV28 TGTGCCAGCAGCCCTGACGGTGCGTGGGAGACTGAAGCTTTCTTT CASSPDGAWETEAFF
many TRBJ2-3 TRBD2 TRBV5-6 TGTGCCAGCAGTTCCCGTACCGCGGGGGGGATTGGAGATACGCAGTATTTT CASSSRTAGGIGDTQYF
many TRBJ2-4 - TRBV28 TGTGCCAGCAGTTTATCTCCGGGACTGAGTACCCGATTAGCCAAAAACATTCAGTACTTC CASSLSPGLSTRLAKNIQYF
- TRBJ2-5 - TRBV10-3 TGTGCCATCAGTGTTGACAACTTAGGAGGGACCCAGTACTTC CAISVDNLGGTQYF
many TRBJ1-6 - TRBV7-4 TGTGCCAGCAGCTTATTATCGGAGGGGGTCAACTCCTATAATTCACCCCTCCACTTT CASSLLSEGVNSYNSPLHF
- TRBJ2-6 - TRBV28 TGTGCCAGCAGTCCGACGGCCGCGGGGGCCAACGTCCTGACTTTC CASSPTAAGANVLTF
few TRBJ1-5 TRBD1 TRBV6-2/TRBV6-3 TGTGCCAGCAGTTACCTCCGGACAGGGGAGTTAAGTCAGCCCCAGCATTTT CASSYLRTGELSQPQHF
many TRBJ2-1 TRBD2 TRBV7-2 TGTGCCAGCAGCTTAATTAGCGGGGGGGCCGTCGATGAGCAGTTCTTC CASSLISGGAVDEQFF
few TRBJ1-1 - TRBV6-1 TGTGCCAGCAGTCCCGGGGGGGACACTGAAGCTTTCTTT CASSPGGDTEAFF
many TRBJ2-1 - TRBV7-2 TGTGCCAGCAGCTTATCTCCAGGTCACAATGAGCAGTTCTTC CASSLSPGHNEQFF
- TRBJ1-6 TRBD1 TRBV20-1 TGCAGTGCTAGTGACAGGGGGACCCGCTATAATTCACCCCTCCACTTT CSASDRGTRYNSPLHF
- TRBJ2-1 - TRBV6-6 TGTGCCAGCAGTTACCAGGTTGATGAGCAGTTCTTC CASSYQVDEQFF
- TRBJ2-7 TRBD1 TRBV28 TGTGCCAGCAGTACTCCCCTGGGGACAGGGGGGTCAAGGGGCTACGAGCAGTACTTC CASSTPLGTGGSRGYEQYF
- TRBJ1-5 - TRBV2 TGTGCCAGCAGTGCCCGAGGGGGACAGCCCCAGCATTTT CASSARGGQPQHF
few TRBJ2-5 - TRBV5-4 TGTGCCAGCAGCCTCCAAGACTACCAAGAGACCCAGTACTTC CASSLQDYQETQYF
- TRBJ2-7 TRBD1 TRBV20-1 TGCAGTGCTAGAGATGTGGGACAGGCGGGTTACGAGCAGTACTTC CSARDVGQAGYEQYF
many TRBJ2-3 TRBD2 TRBV5-5 TGTGCCAGCAGCTTGGTAATAGCGGGGCGTGGCACAGATACGCAGTATTTT CASSLVIAGRGTDTQYF
many TRBJ1-1 - TRBV15 TGTGCCACCAGCACCGATTACCAGGGGAACACTGAAGCTTTCTTT CATSTDYQGNTEAFF
- TRBJ2-2 TRBD1 TRBV20-1 TGCAGTGCTCAGGACAGGGAGGTCACCGGGGAGCTGTTTTTT CSAQDREVTGELFF
many TRBJ1-1 - TRBV6-2/TRBV6-3 TGTGCCAGCAGTTACTCATCAAGTCAAACTGAAGCTTTCTTT CASSYSSSQTEAFF
- TRBJ2-3 - TRBV9 TGTGCCAGCAGCGAGGACTTCCCCACAGATACGCAGTATTTT CASSEDFPTDTQYF
few TRBJ2-5 TRBD2 TRBV20-1 TGCAGTGCTAGAGTGTGGCTAGCGGGGGGGTGGACCCAGTACTTC CSARVWLAGGWTQYF
many TRBJ2-1 TRBD2 TRBV6-1 TGTGCCAGCAAAACGGGGGGGTTCTCCTACAATGAGCAGTTCTTC CASKTGGFSYNEQFF
few TRBJ2-7 TRBD2 TRBV27 TGTGCCAGCAGGAGCGGGGGGGAGGCCTACGAGCAGTACTTC CASRSGGEAYEQYF
- TRBJ2-1 TRBD1 TRBV6-5 TGTGCCAGCAGGCGCGACAGGGGGAAGGATGAGCAGTTCTTC CASRRDRGKDEQFF
few TRBJ2-3 - TRBV5-6 TGTGCCAGCTATATTGAGGAGGGCTTGACAGACACAGATACGCAGTATTTT CASYIEEGLTDTDTQYF
- TRBJ1-1 - TRBV4-1 TGCGCCAGCAGCCAAGTTTTTCTGGTAGGGACACCGAACACTGAAGCTTTCTTT CASSQVFLVGTPNTEAFF
many TRBJ1-2 - TRBV7-9 TGTGCCAGCAGCTTGTCTCCGACGAAGGTGAACTATGGCTACACCTTC CASSLSPTKVNYGYTF
few TRBJ2-1 TRBD2 TRBV27 TGTGCCAGCACCAACTCGGGGGGTCCCTTCTACAATGAGCAGTTCTTC CASTNSGGPFYNEQFF
- TRBJ1-3 TRBD1 TRBV6-8 TGTGCCAGCAGTGTTAATCCGACAGGGACGGGAAACACCATATATTTT CASSVNPTGTGNTIYF
- TRBJ1-1 TRBD1 TRBV5-6 TGTGCCAGCAGCTCGGGAGGGACAGTCTATACTGAAGCTTTCTTT CASSSGGTVYTEAFF
- TRBJ1-4 TRBD1 TRBV28 TGTGCCAGCAGTTCTCCGCGTGGGACAGTGGTTGAAAAACTGTTTTTT CASSSPRGTVVEKLFF
- TRBJ1-2 - TRBV13 TGTGCCAGCAGCTTAGTTGGGGTCGGGTATGGCTACACCTTC CASSLVGVGYGYTF